The 30 T cell receptor beta chains below come from one sample, sequenced in a study of beta chain features in type 1 diabetes. All of the isolated RNA was reverse transcribed, so expressed TCRB transcripts were sequenced. Profiled with immunoSEQ multiplex PCR; TCRdb holds only in-frame clones, not every one. The data hold about 180,000 clones, with around 8% observed a single time. Broader study findings: In all four CD4+ subsets, TCRB CDR3 length was significantly, moderately reduced in type 1 diabetes.

These receptors are not linked to any known antigen. Source material: central memory CD4+ T cells from blood. These receptors originate from a woman in her 40s with type 1 diabetes.

This clone was counted a few times. V usage is TRBV7-8 and J usage is TRBJ1-1; perhaps TRBD1 as D (6 bases). V was clipped by 4 bases and J by 5 bases, with 17 bases between them. Looked up from germline, CDR1 is SGHVS and CDR2 is FQNEAQ. The CDR3 covers 15 residues. This CDR3 reads CASSSRSGTRTEAFF. The CDR3 coding sequence is TGTGCCAGCAGCTCGAGATCCGGGACAAGGACTGAAGCTTTCTTT.

This clone was detected only a few times. The V call is TRBV6-5, the J call TRBJ2-1, with TRBD1 identical over 8 bases. V shed 6 bases, J shed 6 bases, and the junction held 7 bases outside the gene matches. This CDR3 has 14 amino acids. Germline CDR1 and CDR2: MNHEY and SVGAGI. CDR3 DNA: TGTGCCAGCAGCCTGGACAGGGAGCGCAATGAGCAGTTCTTC. Its protein product is CASSLDRERNEQFF.

The CDR3 reads CASLRPGENIQYF. The CDR3, as DNA: TGTGCCAGTCTTCGTCCCGGGGAAAACATTCAGTACTTC. V is TRBV18 and J is TRBJ2-4, with D possibly TRBD2 on 5 matching bases. Germline CDR1 KGHSH, CDR2 LQKENI. V was shortened by 9 bases and J by 5 bases, with 14 bases between the two germline ends. This CDR3 is 13 amino acids long.

This clone was observed a few times. V is TRBV29-1 and J is TRBJ1-1, with TRBD1 matching 7 bases. Germline V gene sequence: CDR1 SQVTM, CDR2 ANQGSEA. The CDR3 has 13 amino acids. Trimming at V came to 6 bases and at J to 5 bases, leaving 9 bases not matched to a gene. The CDR3 here is CSVRQGSGTEAFF. Here the CDR3 DNA reads TGCAGCGTCCGACAGGGCTCCGGGACTGAAGCTTTCTTT.

This clone was found a few times. The J gene is TRBJ2-1, the V gene TRBV28; TRBD2 aligns across 7 bases. Trimming at V came to 11 bases and at J to 7 bases, leaving 11 bases not matched to a gene. Germline lookup yields CDR1 MDHEN and CDR2 SYDVKM. This CDR3 contains 13 residues. The CDR3 nucleotides read TGTGCCGTCGGGCGGGAGAATCGGAATGAGCAGTTCTTC. Amino acids: CAVGRENRNEQFF.

This sequence joins TRBV6-5 and TRBJ1-5; D remains unclear. The CDR3 consists of 15 residues. Germline V gives CDR1 MNHEY, CDR2 SVGAGI. The ends were cut back, 0 bases at V and 0 bases at J, with 6 bases in the middle. CDR3 protein: CASSYSAVSNQPQHF. For the CDR3, the DNA is TGTGCCAGCAGTTACTCGGCAGTTAGCAATCAGCCCCAGCATTTT.

The chain employs TRBV28 and TRBJ2-3, with TRBD1 identical over 8 bases. The CDR3 is 16 residues long. V lost 2 bases and J lost 0; bases outside the gene matches: 4. Germline V gene lookup returns CDR1 MDHEN and CDR2 SYDVKM. The CDR3 nucleotides are TGTGCCAGCAGTTTAATCGGACAGGGCAGCACAGATACGCAGTATTTT. Residues: CASSLIGQGSTDTQYF.

This clone was seen only a few times. The chain combines TRBV19 with TRBJ2-6, with TRBD1 matching 10 bases. The CDR3 spans 18 residues. Germline assignment: CDR1 LNHDA and CDR2 SQIVND (reference sequence). The V and J ends lost 5 bases and 4 bases, in that order; junction bases with no gene match: 11. The CDR3: CASSLPGQGWTGANVLTF. In nucleotides, the CDR3 is TGTGCCAGTAGTCTCCCGGGACAGGGGTGGACCGGGGCCAACGTCCTGACTTTC. The full variable domain, its missing parts supplied by reference TRBV19 and TRBJ2-6, is DGGITQSPKYLFRKEGQNVTLSCEQNLNHDAMYWYRQDPGQGLRLIYYSQIVNDFQKGDIAEGYSVSREKKESFPLTVTSAQKNPTAFYLCASSLPGQGWTGANVLTFGAGSRLTVL.

On this clone: Other DNA variants within this sample encode the same CDR3. J is TRBJ2-6 and V is TRBV4-1; no clear D. This CDR3 has 15 residues. Germline values: CDR1 MGHRA, CDR2 YSYEKL. The germline V and J ends were trimmed by 1 base and 2 bases, with 6 bases remaining between them. CDR3 DNA: TGCGCCAGCAGCCAAGCTGGAGCTGGGGCCAACGTCCTGACTTTC. Translation gives CASSQAGAGANVLTF.

This clone occurred a few times. The chain has TRBV28 and TRBJ2-7, with a possible D match to TRBD2 (6 bases). The CDR3 is 12 residues long. V was clipped by 7 bases and J by 12 bases, with 19 bases between them. Looked up from germline, CDR1 is MDHEN and CDR2 is SYDVKM. In DNA form, the CDR3 reads TGTGCCAGCAACAGCGTGGGAGGCGTGCCGTACTTC. This translates into CASNSVGGVPYF.

The genes are TRBV7-3 and TRBJ1-1; D remains ambiguous. V was shortened by 3 bases and J by 1 base, with 6 bases between the two germline ends. Germline lookup yields CDR1 SGHTA and CDR2 FQGTGA. The CDR3 consists of 13 residues. The CDR3 reads CASSFTENTEAFF. The CDR3, as DNA: TGTGCCAGCAGCTTTACAGAGAACACTGAAGCTTTCTTT.

This clone came up a few times. V and J are TRBV5-1 and TRBJ2-1; 12 nucleotides agree with TRBD2. The V gene end was trimmed by 3 bases and the J gene end by 9 bases; junction bases not matched to a gene: 7. Germline CDR1 and CDR2: SGHRS and YFSETQ. The CDR3 loop spans 15 amino acids. The CDR3 spells CASSSLAGGPGEQFF. The CDR3 DNA reads as TGCGCCAGCAGCTCGCTAGCGGGAGGGCCGGGTGAGCAGTTCTTC.

The chain combines TRBV29-1 with TRBJ2-3, with D possibly TRBD2 on 5 matching bases. V was shortened by 6 bases and J by 3 bases, with 19 bases between the two germline ends. This CDR3 region has 15 residues. The germline CDR1 and CDR2 sequences are SQVTM and ANQGSEA. The CDR3 loop is CSVKQGLLGTDTQYF. CDR3 coding DNA: TGCAGCGTGAAACAAGGACTTTTAGGGACAGATACGCAGTATTTT.

V is TRBV13 and J is TRBJ2-7; TRBD2 is a possible D gene (6 bases). The V end was cut by 4 bases, the J end by 4 bases, with 17 bases between. The germline V gene has CDR1 PRHDT and CDR2 FYEKMQ (reference sequence). The CDR3 has 15 residues. The CDR3 here is CASSSRTGSGYEQYF. CDR3 bases: TGTGCCAGCAGCTCCCGAACCGGGAGCGGGTACGAGCAGTACTTC.

There are many counts of this clone. This chain links TRBV5-4 with TRBJ2-5; 12 bases line up with TRBD2. V shed 0 bases, J shed 5 bases, and the junction held 8 bases outside the gene matches. Germline CDR1 reads SGHNT; CDR2 reads YYREEE (reference sequence). The CDR3 contains 17 residues. The DNA of the CDR3 is TGTGCCAGCAGCTTGGGGGCCACTAGCGGGGGGCAGGAGACCCAGTACTTC. Translated: CASSLGATSGGQETQYF.

The genes are TRBV19 and TRBJ2-1; 11 bases map to TRBD2. The CDR3 has 15 amino acids. CDR1 and CDR2 from the germline V gene are LNHDA and SQIVND (reference sequence). The V segment lost 3 bases and the J segment 8 bases; nucleotides outside the gene matches: 6. The CDR3 region has the DNA TGTGCCAGTAGTATTTCGACTAGCGGGGCCTATGAGCAGTTCTTC. Translation: CASSISTSGAYEQFF.

This clone showed up just a few times. The chain uses TRBV29-1 and TRBJ1-1; D unresolved. Germline values: CDR1 SQVTM, CDR2 ANQGSEA. V was shortened by 2 bases and J by 1 base, with 8 bases between the two germline ends. The CDR3 contains 13 residues. The DNA of the CDR3 is TGCAGCGTTGAAAATCTTCGGAACACTGAAGCTTTCTTT. This codes for CSVENLRNTEAFF.

This chain connects TRBV27 to TRBJ2-4; TRBD1 is a possible D gene (6 bases). Trimming removed 3 bases from V and 5 bases from J, with 11 bases in between. From germline, CDR1 is MNHEY and CDR2 SMNVEV (reference sequence). This CDR3 spans 14 amino acids. Here the CDR3 reads CASSFKTGQNIQYF. For the CDR3, the DNA is TGTGCCAGCAGTTTCAAGACAGGACAAAACATTCAGTACTTC.

This clone was seen a handful of times. V and J are TRBV5-6 and TRBJ2-1; TRBD2 might be the D (7 bases). Germline CDR1 is SGHDT and CDR2 is YYEEEE. Trimming took 0 bases from V and 10 from J, leaving 11 bases between them. This CDR3 comprises 13 residues. CDR3 nucleotides: TGTGCCAGCAGCTTGGTGGGGGGGACAGAGCAGTTCTTC. This gives the protein CASSLVGGTEQFF. Using reference TRBV5-6 and TRBJ2-1 for the parts outside the CDR3, the full variable domain is DAGVTQSPTHLIKTRGQQVTLRCSPKSGHDTVSWYQQALGQGPQFIFQYYEEEERQRGNFPDRFSGHQFPNYSSELNVNALLLGDSALYLCASSLVGGTEQFFGPGTRLTVL.

The chain's CDR3 is CASSFTFHREETQYF. The CDR3 bases are TGTGCCAGCAGCTTTACGTTCCACAGGGAAGAGACCCAGTACTTC. The chain employs TRBV7-2 and TRBJ2-5; tentatively, D is TRBD1 (6 bases). The CDR3 sequence is 15 residues long. Germline-derived CDR1 and CDR2 are SGHTA and FQGNSA. V gave up 3 bases and J gave up 3 bases, with 14 bases separating them.

At least ten counts were recorded for this clone. The chain joins TRBV29-1 to TRBJ2-7; D not certain. Germline-derived CDR1 and CDR2 are SQVTM and ANQGSEA. CDR3 length equals 12 residues. Trimming stripped 1 base from V and 1 base from J, with 5 bases between. In DNA form, the CDR3 reads TGCAGCGTTGAAGGCAGTTCCTACGAGCAGTACTTC. As protein: CSVEGSSYEQYF.

This clone turned up a few times. The chain employs TRBV9 and TRBJ1-6, with D hard to call. V was trimmed by 2 bases and J by 7 bases, leaving 10 bases between them. CDR1 is SGDLS and CDR2 is YYNGEE in the germline V gene. The CDR3 consists of 14 residues. DNA of the CDR3: TGTGCCAGCAGCGTCGGAGCGTTAAATTCACCCCTCCACTTT. Translating it yields CASSVGALNSPLHF.

This rearrangement joins TRBV19 to TRBJ2-3; D possibly corresponds to TRBD2 (6 bases). This CDR3 is built from 17 residues. Germline assignment: CDR1 LNHDA and CDR2 SQIVND (reference sequence). Trimming removed 3 bases at V and 3 bases at J, with 19 bases between. CDR3 protein: CASSMAASGLKTDTQYF. In DNA form, the CDR3 reads TGTGCCAGTAGTATGGCTGCGAGCGGACTAAAGACAGATACGCAGTATTTT.

The rearrangement joins TRBV7-2 to TRBJ2-3, with 11 nucleotides matching TRBD1. Trimming took 6 bases from V and 4 from J; bases not matched to a gene: 3. This CDR3 region has 14 residues. Germline values: CDR1 SGHTA, CDR2 FQGNSA. The DNA for the CDR3 is TGTGCCAGCAGGTGGACAGGGGGCGCAGATACGCAGTATTTT. It encodes CASRWTGGADTQYF.

The rearrangement joins TRBV5-1 to TRBJ1-1, with 9 nucleotides matching TRBD1. The germline V gene has CDR1 SGHRS and CDR2 YFSETQ. V gave up 2 bases and J gave up 4 bases; unmatched junction bases: 6. CDR3 size: 15 residues. The CDR3 DNA sequence: TGCGCCAGCAGCTTCACAGGGGGCGATGGCACTGAAGCTTTCTTT. As protein: CASSFTGGDGTEAFF.

This sequence joins TRBV30 and TRBJ2-5, with 9 nucleotides matching TRBD2. CDR3 size: 17 residues. With 2 bases clipped from V and 5 bases from J, the junction kept 15 bases outside the gene matches. The germline V gene encodes CDR1 GTSNPN and CDR2 SVGIG (reference sequence). DNA for the CDR3: TGTGCCTGGAGTCGCGGGACTAGCAATAAGAGGTCGGAGACCCAGTACTTC. Amino acids: CAWSRGTSNKRSETQYF.

This clone was observed a few times. The chain is built from TRBV25-1 and TRBJ1-4, with TRBD1 matching over 8 bases. This CDR3 region has 17 residues. Germline values: CDR1 MGHDK, CDR2 SYGVNS. The junction had 8 bases not matched to a gene; V was cut back by 1 base and J by 4 bases. The CDR3 DNA reads as TGTGCCAGCAGTGAATTTTCAGGACAGGGATATAATGAAAAACTGTTTTTT. It yields the protein CASSEFSGQGYNEKLFF.

The J gene is TRBJ2-7, the V gene TRBV29-1, with a possible D match to TRBD1 (5 bases). Germline lookup yields CDR1 SQVTM and CDR2 ANQGSEA. Trimming removed 7 bases at V and 3 bases at J, with 16 bases between. The CDR3 runs to 13 residues. The CDR3 sequence is CSAIDRDHYEQYF. CDR3 DNA: TGCAGCGCTATCGACAGAGATCACTACGAGCAGTACTTC.

This clone was picked up a small number of times. The chain recombines TRBV5-1 with TRBJ2-3; TRBD2 matches at 8 bases. This CDR3 contains 16 residues. After removal of 0 bases from V and 4 bases from J, the junction contained 7 bases not matched to a gene. From germline, CDR1 is SGHRS and CDR2 YFSETQ. CDR3 nucleotide sequence: TGCGCCAGCAGCTTGGTCCCAGCGGGAGAGGCAGATACGCAGTATTTT. As protein: CASSLVPAGEADTQYF.

Only a few counts were recorded for this clone. This chain links TRBV19 with TRBJ2-5, with D perhaps matching TRBD2 (6 bases). The CDR3 runs to 15 residues. V lost 5 bases, J lost 5 bases, and 18 bases lay in between. Germline CDR1 LNHDA, CDR2 SQIVND (reference sequence). CDR3 region: CASSSDTGLGETQYF. In nucleotides, the CDR3 is TGTGCCAGTAGTTCGGATACGGGACTCGGGGAGACCCAGTACTTC.